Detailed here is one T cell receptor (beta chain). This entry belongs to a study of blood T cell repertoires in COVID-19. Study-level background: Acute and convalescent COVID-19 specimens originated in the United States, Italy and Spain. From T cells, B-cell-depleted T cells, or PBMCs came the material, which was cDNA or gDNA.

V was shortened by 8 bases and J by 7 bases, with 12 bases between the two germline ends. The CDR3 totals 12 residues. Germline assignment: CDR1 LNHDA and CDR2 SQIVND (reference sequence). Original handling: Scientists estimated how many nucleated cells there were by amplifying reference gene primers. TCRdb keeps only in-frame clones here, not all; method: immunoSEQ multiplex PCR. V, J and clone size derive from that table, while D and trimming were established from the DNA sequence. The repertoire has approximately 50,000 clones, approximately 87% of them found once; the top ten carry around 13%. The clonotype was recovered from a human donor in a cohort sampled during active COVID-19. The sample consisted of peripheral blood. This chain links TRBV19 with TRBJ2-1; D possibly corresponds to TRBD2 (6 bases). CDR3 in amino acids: CASEGLGNEQFF. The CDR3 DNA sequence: TGTGCCAGTGAGGGACTGGGGAATGAGCAGTTCTTC. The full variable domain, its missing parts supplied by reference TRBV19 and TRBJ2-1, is DGGITQSPKYLFRKEGQNVTLSCEQNLNHDAMYWYRQDPGQGLRLIYYSQIVNDFQKGDIAEGYSVSREKKESFPLTVTSAQKNPTAFYLCASEGLGNEQFFGPGTRLTVL.